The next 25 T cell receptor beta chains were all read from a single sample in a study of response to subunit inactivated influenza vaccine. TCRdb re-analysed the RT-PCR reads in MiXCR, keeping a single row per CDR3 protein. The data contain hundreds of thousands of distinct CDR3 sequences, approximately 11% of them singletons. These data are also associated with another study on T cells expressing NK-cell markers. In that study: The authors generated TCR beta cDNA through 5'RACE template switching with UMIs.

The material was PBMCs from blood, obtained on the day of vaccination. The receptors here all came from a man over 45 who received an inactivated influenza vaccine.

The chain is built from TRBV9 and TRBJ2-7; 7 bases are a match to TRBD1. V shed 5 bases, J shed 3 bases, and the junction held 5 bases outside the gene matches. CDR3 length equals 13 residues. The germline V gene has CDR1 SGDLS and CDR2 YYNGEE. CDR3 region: CASSGQGDYEQYF. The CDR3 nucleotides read TGTGCCAGCAGTGGTCAGGGGGACTACGAGCAGTACTTC.

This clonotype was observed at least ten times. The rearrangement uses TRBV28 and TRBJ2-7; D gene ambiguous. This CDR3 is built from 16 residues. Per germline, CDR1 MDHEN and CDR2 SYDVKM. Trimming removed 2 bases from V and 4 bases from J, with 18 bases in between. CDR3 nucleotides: TGTGCCAGCAGTTTAGGCCCCCGAAGGTATATATACGAGCAGTACTTC. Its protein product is CASSLGPRRYIYEQYF.

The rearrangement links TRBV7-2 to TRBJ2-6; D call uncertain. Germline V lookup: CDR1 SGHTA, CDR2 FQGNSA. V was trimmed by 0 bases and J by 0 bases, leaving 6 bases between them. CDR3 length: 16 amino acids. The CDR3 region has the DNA TGTGCCAGCAGCTTAGCCAAGTTCTCTGGGGCCAACGTCCTGACTTTC. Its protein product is CASSLAKFSGANVLTF.

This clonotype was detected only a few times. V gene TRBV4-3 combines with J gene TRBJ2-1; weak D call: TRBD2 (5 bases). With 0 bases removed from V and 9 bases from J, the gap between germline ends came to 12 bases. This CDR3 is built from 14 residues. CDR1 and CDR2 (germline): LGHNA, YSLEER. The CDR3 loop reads CASSQDVGIREQFF. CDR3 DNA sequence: TGCGCCAGCAGCCAAGATGTCGGGATCCGTGAGCAGTTCTTC.

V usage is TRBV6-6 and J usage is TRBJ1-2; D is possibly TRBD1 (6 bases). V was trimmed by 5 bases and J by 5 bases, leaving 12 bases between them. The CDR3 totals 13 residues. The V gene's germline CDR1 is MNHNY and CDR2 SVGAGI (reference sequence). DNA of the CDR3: TGTGCCAGCAGTCAAGGGGGGTCGTATGGCTACACCTTC. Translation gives CASSQGGSYGYTF.

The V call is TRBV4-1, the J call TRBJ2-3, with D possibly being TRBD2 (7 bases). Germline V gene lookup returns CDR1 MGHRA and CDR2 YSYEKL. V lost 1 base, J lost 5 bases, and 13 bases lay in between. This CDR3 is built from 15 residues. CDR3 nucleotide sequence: TGCGCCAGCAGCCAAGCGGGGGGCCAGAGAGATACGCAGTATTTT. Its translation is CASSQAGGQRDTQYF.

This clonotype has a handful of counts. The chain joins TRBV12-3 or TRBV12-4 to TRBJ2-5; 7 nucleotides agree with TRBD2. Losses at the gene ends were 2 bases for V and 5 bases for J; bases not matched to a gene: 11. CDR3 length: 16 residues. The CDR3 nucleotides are TGTGCCAGCAGTTTACTACGCGGGGGAAAGATTGAGACCCAGTACTTC. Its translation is CASSLLRGGKIETQYF.

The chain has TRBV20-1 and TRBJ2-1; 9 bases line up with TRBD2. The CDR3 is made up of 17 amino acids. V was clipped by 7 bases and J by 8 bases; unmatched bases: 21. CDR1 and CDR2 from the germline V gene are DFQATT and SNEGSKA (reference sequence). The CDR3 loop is CSGLGVLGTSPNHEQFF. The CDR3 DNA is TGCAGTGGTTTAGGCGTTTTGGGGACTAGCCCAAATCATGAGCAGTTCTTC.

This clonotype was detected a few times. The CDR3 loop is CASSLSGNGEQYF. DNA of the CDR3: TGTGCCAGCAGCTTATCAGGGAACGGCGAGCAGTACTTC. The rearrangement uses TRBV7-3 and TRBJ2-7; D perhaps matches TRBD1 (5 bases). Germline lookup yields CDR1 SGHTA and CDR2 FQGTGA. V was shortened by 2 bases and J by 6 bases, with 11 bases between the two germline ends. This CDR3 contains 13 residues.

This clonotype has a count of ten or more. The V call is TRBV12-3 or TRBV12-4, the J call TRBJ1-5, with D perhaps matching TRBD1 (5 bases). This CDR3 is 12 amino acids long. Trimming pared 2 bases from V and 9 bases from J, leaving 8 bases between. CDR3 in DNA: TGTGCCAGCAGTTTAACGAGGGGGCCCCAGCATTTT. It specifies CASSLTRGPQHF.

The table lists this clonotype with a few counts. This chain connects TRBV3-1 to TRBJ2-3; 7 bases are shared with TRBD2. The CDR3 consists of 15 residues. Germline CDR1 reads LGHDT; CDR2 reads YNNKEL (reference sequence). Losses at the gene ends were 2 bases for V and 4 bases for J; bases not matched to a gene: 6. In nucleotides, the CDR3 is TGTGCCAGCAGCCAATCCAGCGGGAAACCAGATACGCAGTATTTT. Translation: CASSQSSGKPDTQYF.

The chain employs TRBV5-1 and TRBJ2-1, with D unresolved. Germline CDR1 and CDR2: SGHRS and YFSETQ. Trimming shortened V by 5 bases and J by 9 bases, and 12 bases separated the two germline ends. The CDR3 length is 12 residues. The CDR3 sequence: CASRTTSGEQFF. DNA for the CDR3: TGCGCCAGCAGAACTACGTCCGGTGAGCAGTTCTTC.

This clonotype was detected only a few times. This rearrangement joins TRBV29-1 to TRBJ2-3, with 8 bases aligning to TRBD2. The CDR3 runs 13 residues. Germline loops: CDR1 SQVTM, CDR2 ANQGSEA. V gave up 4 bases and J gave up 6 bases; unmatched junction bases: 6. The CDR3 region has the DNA TGCAGCGTTGTCGGCGGGGGGCTGGATACGCAGTATTTT. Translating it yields CSVVGGGLDTQYF.

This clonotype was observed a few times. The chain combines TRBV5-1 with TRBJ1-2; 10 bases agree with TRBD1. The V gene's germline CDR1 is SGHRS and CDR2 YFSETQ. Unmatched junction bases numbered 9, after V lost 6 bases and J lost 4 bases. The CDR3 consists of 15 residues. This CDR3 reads CASTPGQGVSYGYTF. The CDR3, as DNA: TGCGCCAGCACCCCAGGACAGGGGGTAAGCTATGGCTACACCTTC. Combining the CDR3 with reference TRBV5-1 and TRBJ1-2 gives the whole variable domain KAGVTQTPRYLIKTRGQQVTLSCSPISGHRSVSWYQQTPGQGLQFLFEYFSETQRNKGNFPGRFSGRQFSNSRSEMNVSTLELGDSALYLCASTPGQGVSYGYTFGSGTRLTVV.

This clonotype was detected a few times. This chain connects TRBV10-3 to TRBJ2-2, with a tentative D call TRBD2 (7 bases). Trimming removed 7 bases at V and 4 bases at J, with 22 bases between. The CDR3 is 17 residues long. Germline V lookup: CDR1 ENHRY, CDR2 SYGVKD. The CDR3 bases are TGTGCCATCATCCCGGGGGGCGGGAGCGTTGGCACCGGGGAGCTGTTTTTT. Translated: CAIIPGGGSVGTGELFF.

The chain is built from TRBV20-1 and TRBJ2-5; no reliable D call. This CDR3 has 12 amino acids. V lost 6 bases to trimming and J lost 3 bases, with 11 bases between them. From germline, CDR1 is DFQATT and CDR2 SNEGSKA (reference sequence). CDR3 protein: CSANGPKETQYF. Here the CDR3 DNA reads TGCAGTGCGAACGGGCCCAAAGAGACCCAGTACTTC.

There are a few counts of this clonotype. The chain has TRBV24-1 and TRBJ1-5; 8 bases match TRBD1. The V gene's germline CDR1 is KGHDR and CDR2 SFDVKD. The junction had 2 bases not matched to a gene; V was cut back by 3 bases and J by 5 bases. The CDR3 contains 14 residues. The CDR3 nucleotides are TGTGCCACCAGTGATGGACAGGGTGATCAGCCCCAGCATTTT. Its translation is CATSDGQGDQPQHF.

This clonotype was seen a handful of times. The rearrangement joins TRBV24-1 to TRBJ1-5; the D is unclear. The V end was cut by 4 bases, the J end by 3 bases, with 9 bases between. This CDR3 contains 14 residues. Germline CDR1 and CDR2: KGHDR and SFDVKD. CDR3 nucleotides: TGTGCCACCAGTGAGACGGGAAACAATCAGCCCCAGCATTTT. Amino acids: CATSETGNNQPQHF.

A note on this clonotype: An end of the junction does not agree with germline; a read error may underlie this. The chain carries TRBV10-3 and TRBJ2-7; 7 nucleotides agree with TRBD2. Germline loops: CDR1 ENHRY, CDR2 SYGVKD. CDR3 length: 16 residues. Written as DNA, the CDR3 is TGTGCCTTCAGTGAGTCTGGTAGCGGGTACTCCTACGAGCAGTACTTC. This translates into CAFSESGSGYSYEQYF.

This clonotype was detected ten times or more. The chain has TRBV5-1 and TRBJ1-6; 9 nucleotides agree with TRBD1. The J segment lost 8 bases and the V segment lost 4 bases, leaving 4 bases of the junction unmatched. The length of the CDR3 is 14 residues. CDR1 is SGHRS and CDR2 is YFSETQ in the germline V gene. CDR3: CASSRTGVYSPLHF. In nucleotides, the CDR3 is TGCGCCAGCAGCCGGACAGGGGTTTATTCACCCCTCCACTTT.

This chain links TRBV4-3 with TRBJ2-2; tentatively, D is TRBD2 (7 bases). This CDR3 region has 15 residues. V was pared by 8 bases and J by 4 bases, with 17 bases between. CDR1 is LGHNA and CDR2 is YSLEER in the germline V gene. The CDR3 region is CASRKGGAVTGELFF. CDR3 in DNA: TGCGCCAGCCGAAAGGGGGGGGCGGTCACCGGGGAGCTGTTTTTT.

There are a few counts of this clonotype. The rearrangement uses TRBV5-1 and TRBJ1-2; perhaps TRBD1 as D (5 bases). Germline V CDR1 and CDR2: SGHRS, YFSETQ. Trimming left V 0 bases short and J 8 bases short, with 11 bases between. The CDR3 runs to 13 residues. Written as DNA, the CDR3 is TGCGCCAGCAGCTTGGTTCAGGGCGAAGGCTACACCTTC. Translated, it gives CASSLVQGEGYTF.

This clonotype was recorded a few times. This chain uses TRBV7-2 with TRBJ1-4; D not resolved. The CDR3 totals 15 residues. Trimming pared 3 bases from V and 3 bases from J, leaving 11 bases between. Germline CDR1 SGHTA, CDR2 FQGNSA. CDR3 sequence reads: CASSFRAGANEKLFF. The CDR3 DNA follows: TGTGCCAGCAGCTTTAGAGCCGGGGCTAATGAAAAACTGTTTTTT.

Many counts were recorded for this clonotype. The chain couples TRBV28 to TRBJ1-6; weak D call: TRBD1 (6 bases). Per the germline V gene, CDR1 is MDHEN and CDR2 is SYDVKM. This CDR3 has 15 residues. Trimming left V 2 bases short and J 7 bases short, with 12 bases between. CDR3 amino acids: CASSLNQGINSPLHF. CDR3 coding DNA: TGTGCCAGCAGTTTAAATCAGGGGATCAATTCACCCCTCCACTTT.

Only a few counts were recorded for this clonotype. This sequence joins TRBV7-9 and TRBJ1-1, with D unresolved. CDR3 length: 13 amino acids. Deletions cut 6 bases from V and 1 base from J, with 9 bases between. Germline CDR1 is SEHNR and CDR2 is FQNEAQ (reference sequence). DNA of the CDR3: TGTGCCAGCAGTCCCTTCCGGAACACTGAAGCTTTCTTT. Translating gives CASSPFRNTEAFF.